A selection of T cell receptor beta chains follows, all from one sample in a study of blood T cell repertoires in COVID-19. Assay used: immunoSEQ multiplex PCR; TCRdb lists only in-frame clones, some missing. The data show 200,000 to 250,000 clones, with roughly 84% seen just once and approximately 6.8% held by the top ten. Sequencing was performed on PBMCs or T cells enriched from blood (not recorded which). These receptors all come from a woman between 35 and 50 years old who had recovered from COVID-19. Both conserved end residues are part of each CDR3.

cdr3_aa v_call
CASSLTQGLPMNTEAFF TRBV7-2
CASSFYNQPQHF TRBV7-2
CASSMPSAPGLADYEQYF TRBV19
CASSQGGQPQHF TRBV3-1/TRBV3-2
CASSIGPLTDTQYF TRBV19
CASSPRYTDTQYF TRBV11-3
CASRYRTGAGVFGELFF TRBV7-2
CSVEAHVGGGYTF TRBV29-1
CASSSGNRAANEKLFF TRBV5-1
CASSSWAGFYEQYF TRBV7-9
CASSSPSDWQFF TRBV7-9